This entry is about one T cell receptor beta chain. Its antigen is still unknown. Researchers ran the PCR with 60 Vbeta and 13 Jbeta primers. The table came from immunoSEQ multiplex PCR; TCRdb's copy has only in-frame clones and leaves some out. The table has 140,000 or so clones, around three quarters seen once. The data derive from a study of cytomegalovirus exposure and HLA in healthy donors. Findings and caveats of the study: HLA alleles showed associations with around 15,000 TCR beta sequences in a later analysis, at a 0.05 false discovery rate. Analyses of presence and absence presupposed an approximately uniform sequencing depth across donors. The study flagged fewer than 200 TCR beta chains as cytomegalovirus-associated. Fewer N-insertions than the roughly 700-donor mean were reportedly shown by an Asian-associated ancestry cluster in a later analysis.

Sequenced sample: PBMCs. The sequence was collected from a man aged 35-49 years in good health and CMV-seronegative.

CDR3 DNA sequence: TGTGCCAGCAGCTATTCCGGGACAGGGGGAAACACCATATATTTT. Its protein is CASSYSGTGGNTIYF. The genes are TRBV28 and TRBJ1-3; 9 positions agree with TRBD1. CDR1 and CDR2 (germline): MDHEN, SYDVKM. The V and J ends lost 6 bases and 4 bases, in that order; junction bases with no gene match: 7. The CDR3 has 15 residues.